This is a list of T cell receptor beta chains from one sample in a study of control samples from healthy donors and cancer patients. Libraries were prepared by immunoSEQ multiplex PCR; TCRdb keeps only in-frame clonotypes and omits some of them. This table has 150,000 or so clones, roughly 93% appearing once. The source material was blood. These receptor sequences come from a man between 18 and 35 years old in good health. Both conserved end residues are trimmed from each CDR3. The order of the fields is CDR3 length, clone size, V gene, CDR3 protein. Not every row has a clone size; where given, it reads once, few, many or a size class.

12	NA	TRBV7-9	ASSPVPRPAEAF
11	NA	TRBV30	AWSVQGDGGYT
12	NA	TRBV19	ASTSTGFDQPQH
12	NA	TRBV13	ATGAPGAKNIQY
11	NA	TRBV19	ASSTQGPYEQY
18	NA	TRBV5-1	ASSVDPWTSGVTSTDTQY
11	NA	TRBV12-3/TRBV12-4	ASSFSRPDTQY
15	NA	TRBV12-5	ASVLNSSGPETGELF
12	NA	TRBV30	AWSVQLVEETQY
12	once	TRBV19	ASRSRQAGNTIY
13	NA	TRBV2	ASGNTKTGPYGYT
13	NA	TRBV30	AWNTGTGGSETQY
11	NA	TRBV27	ASSYGRGYEQY
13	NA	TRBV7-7	ASSLQATELGEQF
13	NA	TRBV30	AWSVGLRVPGELF
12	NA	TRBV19	ASSRGDMNTEAF
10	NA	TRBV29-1	SVVGAGEKLF
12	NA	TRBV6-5	ASSSIRWPNEQF
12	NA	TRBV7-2	ASRFDNRGHEQY
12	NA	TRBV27	ASSLGAAPIEQY
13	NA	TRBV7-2	ASSWQGAARETQY
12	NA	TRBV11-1	ASSLTRGNTEAF
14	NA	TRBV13	ASSPGQGKWDYEQY
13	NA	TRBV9	ASSVPGHRTGELF
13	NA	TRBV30	AWSPGPAANEKLF
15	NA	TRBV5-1	ASSLDHFTDRDHGYT
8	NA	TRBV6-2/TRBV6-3	ASSALEQY
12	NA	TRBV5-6	ASSLLEVQNIQY
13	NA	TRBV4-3	ASSQGSSYPYEQY
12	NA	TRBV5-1	ASSLNGGPYGYT
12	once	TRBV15	ATSREQGTYEQY
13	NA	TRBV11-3	ASSLETAQGDTQY
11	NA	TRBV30	AWREDGNTEAF
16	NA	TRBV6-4	ASSDSMGLAGPTDTQY
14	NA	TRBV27	ASSLIGDDRNYGYT
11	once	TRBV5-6	ASSFGTTDTQY
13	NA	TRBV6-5	ASSYFSDSGNTIY
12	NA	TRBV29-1	SVGTGDSGNTIY
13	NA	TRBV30	AWSVLWDRDNEQF
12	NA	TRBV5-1	ASSLGSTNEKLF
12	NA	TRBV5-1	ASSPNTDGQPQH
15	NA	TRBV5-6	ASSSRGQGASGNTIY
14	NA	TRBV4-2	ASSQDDRENNEKLF
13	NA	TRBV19	ASSTPGGADQPQH
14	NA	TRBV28	ASSLSSYAANSPLH
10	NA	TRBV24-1	ATSPSDGELF
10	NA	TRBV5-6	ASSLGYTEAF
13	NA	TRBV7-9	ASSLDLAGVVEQF
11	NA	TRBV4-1	ASSQDPLDIQY
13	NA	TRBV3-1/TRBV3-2	ASSQVLKGPHEQY
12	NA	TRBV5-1	ASSFLAGAEEQY
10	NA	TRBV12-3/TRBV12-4	ASSLDGDEAF
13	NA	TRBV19	ASRRDSGAADTQY
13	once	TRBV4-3	ASSQQLAGTYEQY
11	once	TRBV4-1	ASSQGEGVGAF
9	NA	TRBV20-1	SATGYNEQF
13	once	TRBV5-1	ASSPGTSGYNEQF
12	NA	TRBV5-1	ASSPGGAGNTIY
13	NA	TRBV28	ASTPKRPLGDGYT
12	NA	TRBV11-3	ASPTRGSGNTIY